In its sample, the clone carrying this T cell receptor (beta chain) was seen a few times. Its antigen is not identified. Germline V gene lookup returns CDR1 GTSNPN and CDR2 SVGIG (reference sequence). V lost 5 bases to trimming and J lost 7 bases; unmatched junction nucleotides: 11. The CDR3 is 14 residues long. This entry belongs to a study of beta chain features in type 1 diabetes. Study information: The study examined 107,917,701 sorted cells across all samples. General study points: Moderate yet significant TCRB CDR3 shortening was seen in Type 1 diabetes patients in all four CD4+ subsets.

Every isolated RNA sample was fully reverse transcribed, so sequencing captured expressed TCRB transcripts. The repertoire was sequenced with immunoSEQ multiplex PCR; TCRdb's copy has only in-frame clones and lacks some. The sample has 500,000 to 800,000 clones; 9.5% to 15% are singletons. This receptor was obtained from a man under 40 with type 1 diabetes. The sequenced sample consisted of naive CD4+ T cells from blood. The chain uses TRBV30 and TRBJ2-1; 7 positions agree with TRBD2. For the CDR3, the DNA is TGTGCCTGGTGCCAGGAGCGGGGTTTTAATGAGCAGTTCTTC. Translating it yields CAWCQERGFNEQFF.